This TCR beta chain stems from a study of blood T cell repertoires in COVID-19. Overall study: Sample material is recorded as cDNA or gDNA derived from T cells, B-cell-depleted T cells, or PBMCs.

Clones were sequenced by immunoSEQ multiplex PCR, and TCRdb holds only the in-frame ones, with some missing. Among roughly 250,000 clones listed, roughly 93% were seen once. This CDR3 is built from 17 residues. V dropped 0 bases and J dropped 2; count of bases not matched to a gene: 5. CDR1 is LGHNA, CDR2 YSLEER, per germline. This chain uses TRBV4-3 with TRBJ2-1; the match to TRBD2 covers 9 bases. Sequences were obtained from PBMCs or T cells enriched from blood (not recorded which). The sequence was obtained from a woman in her forties with acute COVID-19. The CDR3, as DNA: TGCGCCAGCAGCCAAGATGGGGCGGGAGGGCCCTACAATGAGCAGTTCTTC. The encoded protein is CASSQDGAGGPYNEQFF.